This T cell receptor beta chain was identified in a study of Graves' ophthalmopathy and Graves' hyperthyroidism. Germline CDR1 MGHRA, CDR2 YSYEKL. The CDR3 sequence is 15 residues long. Trimming pared 5 bases from V and 5 bases from J, leaving 15 bases between. Amplified material comprised TCR beta CDR3 regions derived from RNA transcripts. Investigators did first-round RT-PCR with HTBI primers, then second-round multiplex PCR. TCRdb fed the multiplex PCR reads into MiXCR, producing one record per CDR3 protein. Here the sample spans fewer than 350,000 distinct CDR3 sequences, roughly 15% being singletons. This clonotype was seen a handful of times. Antigen: not known. Researchers turned away patients with other autoimmune diseases, uncontrolled infections, pregnancy or lactation. A diagnosis was made from clinical symptoms together with serum thyroxine, TRAb, thyroid ultrasound and orbital computed tomography.

Study outcomes and limitations: Detected in blood as well were most expanded thyroid clonotypes with frequency above 0.001. Ophthalmopathy progression predictions by the model showed approximately 75% specificity and approximately 67% sensitivity.

The chain couples TRBV4-1 to TRBJ2-2; maybe TRBD2 (5 bases). The receptor comes from an adult man with Graves' ophthalmopathy. The sample consisted of peripheral blood. CDR3 nucleotides: TGCGCCAGCAGCTACGTCCGGGGATCAACCGGGGAGCTGTTTTTT. Its protein product is CASSYVRGSTGELFF.